This entry describes one T cell receptor (beta chain). Its antigen target is currently unknown. Nothing much larger sits one base from this clone, and base qualities are not available. Reading from cysteine to phenylalanine, the CDR3 counts 15 amino acids. The retained sequence is limited to the CDR3, 45 bases, with the frame set at the first base. V trim: 8 bases; J trim: 4 bases; unmatched bases: 8. The germline V gene sets CDR1 to ENHRY and CDR2 to SYGVKD. The entry originates in a study of blood T cell repertoires in COVID-19 (dated by TCRdb to about 2020). Broadly, across the study: The collaborator samples originated in the United States, Italy and Spain and spanned the acute and convalescent phases of COVID-19. The prospective study material was composed of cDNA or gDNA derived from T cells, B-cell-depleted T cells, or PBMCs. The dataset comprised deeply sampled blood TCRbeta repertoires from subjects exposed to, actively infected with, or recovered from COVID-19. The repertoires were released in a freely available public database meant as a resource for research on the immune response to SARS-CoV-2. The samples were drawn from the first 160 participants of the ongoing ImmuneRACE study and from 950 to 1,500 subjects provided by 6 global collaborators. A de-identified subject ID, COVID-19 status, age in years and sex were almost always included in the sample metadata. HLA class I and class II types, where available, came from metadata supplied by the sample provider rather than from assay-based typing. What the research found in general, with its limitations: The quantity of clinical and demographic metadata differed by source and by participant and was supplied without curation.

In Seattle, one collaborating source enrolled patients while the infection was active and tracked those patients longitudinally over the course of disease. Whole blood was collected in K2EDTA tubes by collaborating institutions according to the institutions' own protocols. For TCRbeta analysis, collaborators shipped samples in one of three forms: frozen whole blood, isolated PBMCs, or DNA extracted from either of those sample types. The immunoSEQ Assay, a bias-controlled multiplex PCR, was used to amplify TCRbeta CDR3 regions from genomic DNA. The paper's processing steps were these. Nucleated cell counts per sample were estimated from amplification of reference gene primers within the assay. Sequence reads were collapsed and filtered to measure the absolute abundance of every unique TCRbeta CDR3 rearrangement. For each sample, productive Simpson clonality was calculated as the square root of Simpson's diversity index across productive rearrangements. The clones in this table, taken by TCRdb from immuneACCESS, are in-frame only. Not every clone is retained; where verified, under half of the shortfall comes from an unresolved V gene, and the cause of the rest is unknown. V, J and clone size are taken as reported in that table, and D and trimming were inferred from the DNA itself. In all, the sample holds 65,000 to 95,000 clones, and roughly nine tenths of those were seen once. Just over 2.5% of the sample belongs to the ten largest clones.

Recombination joined TRBV10-3 with TRBJ1-6; TRBD1 matches 7 bases in the middle. This receptor was taken from a man aged 45-60 years with COVID-19, enrolled during active disease. Specimen: peripheral blood. The CDR3 reads as follows: CAISDRSNYNSPLHF. The sequence in DNA is TGTGCCATCTCGGACAGGTCGAATTATAATTCACCCCTCCACTTT.